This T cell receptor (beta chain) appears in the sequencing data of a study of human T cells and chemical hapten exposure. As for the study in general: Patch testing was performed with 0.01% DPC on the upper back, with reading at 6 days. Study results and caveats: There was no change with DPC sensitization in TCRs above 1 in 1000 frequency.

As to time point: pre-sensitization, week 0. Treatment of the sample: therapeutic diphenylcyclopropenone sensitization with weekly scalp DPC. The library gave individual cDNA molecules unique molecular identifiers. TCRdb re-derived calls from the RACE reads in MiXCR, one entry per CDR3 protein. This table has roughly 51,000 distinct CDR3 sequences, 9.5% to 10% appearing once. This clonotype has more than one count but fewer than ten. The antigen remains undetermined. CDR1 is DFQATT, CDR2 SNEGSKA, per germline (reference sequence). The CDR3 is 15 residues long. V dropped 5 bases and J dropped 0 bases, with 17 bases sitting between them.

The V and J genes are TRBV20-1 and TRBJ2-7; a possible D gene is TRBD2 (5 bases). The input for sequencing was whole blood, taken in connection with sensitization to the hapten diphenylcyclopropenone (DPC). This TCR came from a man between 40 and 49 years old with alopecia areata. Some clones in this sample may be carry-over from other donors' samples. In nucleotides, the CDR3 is TGCAGTGCTGCCCGAGGCGGGCCGAGCTCCTACGAGCAGTACTTC. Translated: CSAARGGPSSYEQYF.